Listed below are T cell receptor beta chains from one sample, sequenced in a study of Ad26.COV2.S vaccination and SARS-CoV-2 variants. TCRdb's copy holds only in-frame clones and misses some; the assay was immunoSEQ multiplex PCR. This sample carries around 420,000 clones, 85% to 90% of them seen once, and the ten largest clones take 3.6%. Specimen: peripheral blood, collected in a trial of Ad26.COV2.S vaccine versus placebo. The receptors come from a person aged 18-65 years who received the Ad26.COV2.S COVID-19 vaccine or a placebo. The CDR3 runs from the conserved cysteine through the conserved F or W. The D gene is left open where the match is weak. Size values are once, few and many counts, or a class for expanded clones, and some rows have none.

V,D,size,J,CDR3,DNA
TRBV24-1,-,-,TRBJ1-1,CATSGRGIRSRMPHANTEAFF,TGTGCCACCAGTGGCCGGGGGATCCGATCACGTATGCCTCATGCGAACACTGAAGCTTTCTTT
TRBV19,-,-,TRBJ1-1,CASAASTEAFF,TGTGCCAGTGCAGCGAGCACTGAAGCTTTCTTT
TRBV19,-,-,TRBJ1-5,CASSIGAQTHSQPQHF,TGTGCCAGTAGTATAGGGGCCCAGACCCACAGTCAGCCCCAGCATTTT
TRBV5-1,-,-,TRBJ1-2,CASSLDLNRNYGYTF,TGCGCCAGCAGCTTGGATCTTAACAGGAACTATGGCTACACCTTC
TRBV5-4,-,-,TRBJ1-1,CASSLGTPLTGARTEAFF,TGTGCCAGCAGCTTGGGTACCCCGTTAACGGGGGCGAGGACTGAAGCTTTCTTT
TRBV19,TRBD1,-,TRBJ1-5,CASTDRDRGDQPQHF,TGTGCCAGCACTGACCGGGACAGGGGGGATCAGCCCCAGCATTTT
TRBV18,-,-,TRBJ2-5,CASSPTTAQAETQYF,TGTGCCAGCTCACCGACGACAGCCCAGGCGGAGACCCAGTACTTC
TRBV7-3,-,-,TRBJ2-3,CASSLRGWATDTQYF,TGTGCCAGCAGCTTAAGGGGGTGGGCCACAGATACGCAGTATTTT
TRBV2,TRBD1,few,TRBJ1-2,CASSARDRAVEGYTF,TGTGCCAGCAGTGCACGGGACAGGGCGGTTGAGGGCTACACCTTC
TRBV7-9,-,-,TRBJ2-5,CASSLLLETQYF,TGTGCCAGCAGCTTGCTACTAGAGACCCAGTACTTC